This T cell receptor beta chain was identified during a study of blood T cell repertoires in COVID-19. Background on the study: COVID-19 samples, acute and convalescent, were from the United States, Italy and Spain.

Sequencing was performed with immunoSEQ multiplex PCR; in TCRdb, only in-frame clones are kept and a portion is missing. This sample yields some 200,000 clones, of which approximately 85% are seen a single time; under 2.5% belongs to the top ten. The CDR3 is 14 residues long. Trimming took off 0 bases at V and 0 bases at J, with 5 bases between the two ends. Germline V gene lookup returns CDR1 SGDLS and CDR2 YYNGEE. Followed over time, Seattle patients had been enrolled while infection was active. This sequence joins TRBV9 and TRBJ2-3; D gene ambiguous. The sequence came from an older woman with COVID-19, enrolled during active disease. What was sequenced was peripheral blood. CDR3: CASSVVYSTDTQYF. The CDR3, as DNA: TGTGCCAGCAGCGTAGTCTACAGCACAGATACGCAGTATTTT. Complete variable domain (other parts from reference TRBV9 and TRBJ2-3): DSGVTQTPKHLITATGQRVTLRCSPRSGDLSVYWYQQSLDQGLQFLIQYYNGEERAKGNILERFSAQQFPDLHSELNLSSLELGDSALYFCASSVVYSTDTQYFGPGTRLTVL.